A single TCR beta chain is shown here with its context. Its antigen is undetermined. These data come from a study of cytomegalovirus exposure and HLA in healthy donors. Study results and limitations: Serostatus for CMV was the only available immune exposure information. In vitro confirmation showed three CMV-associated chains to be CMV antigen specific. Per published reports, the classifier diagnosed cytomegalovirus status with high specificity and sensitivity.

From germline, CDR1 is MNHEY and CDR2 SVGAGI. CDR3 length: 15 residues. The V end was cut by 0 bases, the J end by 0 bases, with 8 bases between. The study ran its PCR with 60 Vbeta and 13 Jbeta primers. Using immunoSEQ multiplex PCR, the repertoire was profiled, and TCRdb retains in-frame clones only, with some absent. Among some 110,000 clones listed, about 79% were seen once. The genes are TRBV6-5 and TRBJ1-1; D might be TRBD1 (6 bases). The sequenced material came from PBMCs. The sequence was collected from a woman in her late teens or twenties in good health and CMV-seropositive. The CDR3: CASSYSGAVNTEAFF. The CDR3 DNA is TGTGCCAGCAGTTACTCGGGGGCTGTGAACACTGAAGCTTTCTTT.